This T cell receptor beta chain was sequenced during a study of shared clonotypes between healthy human individuals. Study-wide background: Each donor contributed plates that comprised three CD4 naive, three CD4 memory, two CD8 naive and one CD8 memory.

A deep-level run was used for the assay. Sequencing used immunoSEQ multiplex PCR; TCRdb keeps in-frame clones, though not all of them. The sample consists of roughly 2,000,000 clones, about 95% of them appearing once. Study results and limitations: Of the naive CD4 clonotypes, approximately 5% were shared across several donors. Clonotypes which were not shared had lower generation probabilities than clonotypes that all four donors shared.

Terminally differentiated effector memory CD45RA+ cells were excluded by CCR7 positive selection of CD45RO-negative cells. Comment on this clone: Its cognate antigen is unknown.

This sequence was found in a man aged 18 to 30 in good health. The sequencing sample was made of naive CD8+ T cells sorted from blood.

The CDR3 DNA is TGTGCCAGCAGTCCCAGCGGGAGAGGCAATGAGCAGTTCTTC. It is translated as CASSPSGRGNEQFF. The chain links TRBV27 to TRBJ2-1; 8 nucleotides align to TRBD2. Germline V gene lookup returns CDR1 MNHEY and CDR2 SMNVEV (reference sequence). The CDR3 covers 14 residues. With 5 bases clipped from V and 6 bases from J, the junction kept 6 bases outside the gene matches.